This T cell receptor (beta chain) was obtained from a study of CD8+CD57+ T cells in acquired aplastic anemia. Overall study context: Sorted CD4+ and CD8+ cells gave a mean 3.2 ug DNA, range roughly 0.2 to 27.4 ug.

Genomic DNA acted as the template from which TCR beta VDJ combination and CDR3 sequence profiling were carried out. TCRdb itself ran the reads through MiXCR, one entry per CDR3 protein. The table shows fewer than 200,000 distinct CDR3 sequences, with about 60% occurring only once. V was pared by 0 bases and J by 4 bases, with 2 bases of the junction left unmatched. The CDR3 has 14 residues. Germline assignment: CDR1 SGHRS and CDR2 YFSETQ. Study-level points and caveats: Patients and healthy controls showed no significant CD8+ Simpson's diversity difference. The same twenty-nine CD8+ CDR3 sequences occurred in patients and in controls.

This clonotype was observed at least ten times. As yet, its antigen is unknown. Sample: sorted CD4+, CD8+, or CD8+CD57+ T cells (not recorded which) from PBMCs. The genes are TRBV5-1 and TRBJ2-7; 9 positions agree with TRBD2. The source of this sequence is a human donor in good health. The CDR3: CASSLGLADYEQYF. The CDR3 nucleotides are TGCGCCAGCAGCTTGGGACTAGCGGATTACGAGCAGTACTTC.